The rows below give T cell receptor beta chains drawn from one sample of a study of Ad26.COV2.S vaccination and SARS-CoV-2 variants. The data were produced by immunoSEQ multiplex PCR, yet TCRdb's version contains in-frame clones alone and is incomplete. This sample has 450,000 to 550,000 clones, with 89% found just once. The input for sequencing was peripheral blood, taken in a trial of Ad26.COV2.S vaccine versus placebo. The receptors originated from a person between 18 and 59 years old who received the Ad26.COV2.S COVID-19 vaccine or a placebo. Each CDR3 is given with its conserved first and last residue. D genes are given only for firm matches. Size tells how often a clone was seen (once, few, many) or the class of an expanded clone, and some rows leave it out.

j_call | d_call | v_call | clone_size | cdr3_aa | cdr3_nt
TRBJ2-3 | NA | TRBV7-2 | NA | CASSFLWTAPTDTQYF | TGTGCCAGCAGCTTTTTATGGACGGCTCCCACAGATACGCAGTATTTT
TRBJ1-1 | NA | TRBV7-2 | NA | CASSPGGRGAFF | TGTGCCAGCAGCCCTGGGGGGCGGGGGGCTTTCTTT
TRBJ1-1 | NA | TRBV29-1 | once | CSVGSGYTEAFF | TGCAGCGTTGGAAGCGGGTACACTGAAGCTTTCTTT
TRBJ2-1 | NA | TRBV23-1 | NA | CASSPIWANYQFF | TGCGCCAGCAGCCCAATCTGGGCTAACTATCAGTTCTTC
TRBJ1-5 | TRBD1 | TRBV28 | NA | CASSKTGDQPQHF | TGTGCCAGCAGTAAGACAGGGGATCAGCCCCAGCATTTT
TRBJ1-1 | NA | TRBV5-4 | NA | CASSLDRELRNTEAFF | TGTGCCAGCAGCTTGGATAGGGAGTTGAGGAACACTGAAGCTTTCTTT
TRBJ1-2 | NA | TRBV28 | NA | CASIGSRRYYGYTF | TGTGCCAGCATAGGGTCTAGGCGGTACTATGGCTACACCTTC
TRBJ1-1 | NA | TRBV3-1/TRBV3-2 | NA | CASSQVGGYNTEAFF | TGTGCCAGCAGCCAAGTTGGGGGCTACAACACTGAAGCTTTCTTT
TRBJ2-2 | NA | TRBV7-3 | NA | CASSPPGTLDTGELFF | TGTGCCAGCAGTCCCCCCGGGACACTCGACACCGGGGAGCTGTTTTTT
TRBJ2-3 | TRBD2 | TRBV3-1/TRBV3-2 | NA | CASSQVTSGRIADTQYF | TGTGCCAGCAGCCAAGTCACTAGCGGGAGGATCGCAGATACGCAGTATTTT
TRBJ1-2 | TRBD1 | TRBV7-9 | NA | CASSPPHGTGPYGYTF | TGTGCCAGCAGCCCACCCCATGGGACAGGACCCTATGGCTACACCTTC
TRBJ1-6 | NA | TRBV5-6 | NA | CASSPGGGPAHSPLHF | TGTGCCAGCAGCCCGGGGGGTGGGCCTGCGCATTCACCCCTCCACTTT
TRBJ1-1 | NA | TRBV4-3 | once | CASRVRALNTEAFF | TGCGCCAGCAGAGTCAGGGCTCTAAACACTGAAGCTTTCTTT
TRBJ2-3 | TRBD2 | TRBV20-1 | NA | CSASKASGVSTDTQYF | TGCAGTGCTAGTAAGGCTAGCGGGGTGTCTACAGATACGCAGTATTTT
TRBJ2-3 | NA | TRBV5-4 | NA | CASSFLSGTDTQYF | TGTGCCAGCAGCTTTCTTAGCGGCACAGATACGCAGTATTTT
TRBJ2-7 | NA | TRBV7-6 | NA | CASSLKARAEEQYF | TGTGCCAGCAGCTTAAAGGCCAGGGCAGAAGAGCAGTACTTC
TRBJ1-1 | NA | TRBV27 | NA | CASRIFTGNTEAFF | TGTGCCAGCAGGATATTTACAGGGAACACTGAAGCTTTCTTT
TRBJ1-1 | NA | TRBV5-1 | NA | CASSFFGGVTEAFF | TGCGCCAGCAGCTTTTTTGGAGGGGTCACTGAAGCTTTCTTT